One and the same sample provided the 10 T cell receptor beta chains below, sequenced in a study of T-cell memory formation after mild COVID-19. TCRdb ran MiXCR on the 5' RACE reads and lists one entry per CDR3 protein. Of 450,000 or so distinct CDR3 sequences listed, 20% are singletons. Material for sequencing was PBMCs or a T cell subset sorted from them (not recorded which). The origin of the receptors is an adult woman who had mild COVID-19 (a few samples of this study predate the infection). Cell type and time point are not known.

The chain combines TRBV12-3 or TRBV12-4 with TRBJ1-6; TRBD1 matches 9 bases. The J segment lost 14 bases and the V segment lost 4 bases, leaving 9 bases of the junction unmatched. The CDR3 is 14 residues long. The CDR3 region is CASSSGQGVAALHF. In DNA, the CDR3 is TGTGCCAGCAGTTCGGGACAGGGAGTCGCGGCCCTCCACTTT.

V is TRBV19 and J is TRBJ1-2; TRBD1 might be the D (5 bases). Germline V lookup: CDR1 LNHDA, CDR2 SQIVND (reference sequence). Trimming stripped 4 bases from V and 7 bases from J, with 19 bases between. The CDR3 runs to 15 residues. The CDR3 loop is CASSNIEKGLGGYTF. The CDR3 bases are TGTGCCAGTAGTAACATAGAGAAGGGACTGGGTGGCTACACCTTC.

This clonotype was seen a handful of times. This chain uses TRBV12-3 or TRBV12-4 with TRBJ2-7; 7 bases align to TRBD1. The CDR3 is 13 amino acids. After removal of 5 bases from V and 7 bases from J, the junction contained 8 bases not matched to a gene. The CDR3 is CASSQTRTGEQYF. In nucleotides, the CDR3 is TGTGCCAGCAGTCAAACGAGGACAGGTGAGCAGTACTTC.

The V and J genes are TRBV7-8 and TRBJ2-3; TRBD2 is a possible D gene (6 bases). The V gene's germline CDR1 is SGHVS and CDR2 FQNEAQ. Trimming pared 0 bases from V and 4 bases from J, leaving 17 bases between. The CDR3 is 17 amino acids. The CDR3 spells CASSLAGAGWGADTQYF. The CDR3 DNA is TGTGCCAGCAGCTTAGCGGGTGCGGGATGGGGGGCAGATACGCAGTATTTT.

This clonotype was recorded a few times. The chain joins TRBV5-1 to TRBJ2-5; D gene unclear. Trimming left V 4 bases short and J 1 base short, with 14 bases between. CDR3 length: 15 amino acids. Germline loops: CDR1 SGHRS, CDR2 YFSETQ. The CDR3 loop reads CASSAVLSPQETQYF. Written as DNA, the CDR3 is TGCGCCAGCAGCGCCGTTCTAAGCCCCCAAGAGACCCAGTACTTC. Variable domain in full (rest from reference TRBV5-1 and TRBJ2-5): KAGVTQTPRYLIKTRGQQVTLSCSPISGHRSVSWYQQTPGQGLQFLFEYFSETQRNKGNFPGRFSGRQFSNSRSEMNVSTLELGDSALYLCASSAVLSPQETQYFGPGTRLLVL.

This clonotype has more than one count but fewer than ten. This chain links TRBV25-1 with TRBJ1-1; possibly TRBD1 for D (5 bases). The CDR3 sequence is 14 residues long. The germline V and J ends were trimmed by 4 bases and 13 bases, with 22 bases remaining between them. The germline V gene encodes CDR1 MGHDK and CDR2 SYGVNS. The CDR3 here is CASSGSGTGRDIFF. The CDR3 bases are TGTGCCAGCAGTGGATCCGGGACCGGGCGGGATATTTTCTTT.

This chain joins TRBV7-9 and TRBJ1-1; D might be TRBD1 (5 bases). The CDR3 loop spans 13 amino acids. Trimming removed 7 bases at V and 0 bases at J, with 9 bases between. CDR1 and CDR2 (germline): SEHNR, FQNEAQ (reference sequence). The CDR3 DNA follows: TGTGCCAGCACCCTGGGGGTGAACACTGAAGCTTTCTTT. This encodes CASTLGVNTEAFF.

The chain has TRBV6-5 and TRBJ1-1, with D possibly TRBD1 on 5 matching bases. CDR3 size: 16 residues. V was trimmed by 2 bases and J by 3 bases, leaving 16 bases between them. CDR1 is MNHEY, CDR2 SVGAGI, per germline. The CDR3 loop reads CASSYRGGVRHTEAFF. The CDR3 DNA sequence: TGTGCCAGCAGTTACAGAGGAGGGGTTAGGCACACTGAAGCTTTCTTT.

V is TRBV9 and J is TRBJ1-2; D is uncertain. The CDR3 contains 14 residues. The V end was cut by 0 bases, the J end by 4 bases, with 10 bases between. Per the germline V gene, CDR1 is SGDLS and CDR2 is YYNGEE. DNA of the CDR3: TGTGCCAGCAGCGTAGAGGAGGGCGGCTATGGCTACACCTTC. Protein product: CASSVEEGGYGYTF.

This clonotype has more than one count but fewer than ten. The CDR3 spells CASSLEAVRAYGYTF. The CDR3 bases are TGTGCCAGCAGCTTAGAGGCAGTTAGGGCCTATGGCTACACCTTC. The chain uses TRBV11-2 and TRBJ1-2; no clear D gene. The CDR3 runs 15 residues. V lost 0 bases and J 4 bases, leaving 12 bases between the germline ends. Germline CDR1 reads SGHAT; CDR2 reads FQNNGV.